These 15 T cell receptor beta chains were sequenced from one sample in a study of T cells in Graves' hyperthyroidism and ophthalmopathy (dated by TCRdb to about 2019). Libraries were made using multiplex PCR. Sequencing used an Illumina HiSeq 2000. TCR beta CDR3 regions were amplified from RNA transcripts. A first-round RT-PCR of the TCR CDR3 used the HTBI primer set with the Qiagen OneStep RT-PCR kit. TCRdb redid the processing of the public reads, applying fastp at Q25 and MiXCR, and retained in-frame beta chains. Identical CDR3 proteins give one entry, which carries the most common genes and DNA. The sample records fewer than 450,000 distinct CDR3 sequences, 17% of which are singletons. The ten largest account for around a third of the sample. The specimen sequenced was blood. Receptor source: a woman aged 25 to 39 with Graves' hyperthyroidism that later progressed to Graves' ophthalmopathy.

This clonotype occurred many times. V is TRBV6-2 or TRBV6-3 and J is TRBJ1-1; unclear D gene. Per germline, CDR1 MNHEY and CDR2 SVGEGT. The CDR3 contains 13 residues. Between the trimmed V and J ends, which lost 4 bases and 1 base, there was a span of 7 bases. CDR3 nucleotide sequence: TGTGCCAGCAGTTTCGGCAAGAACACTGAAGCTTTCTTT. Its protein is CASSFGKNTEAFF.

A remark on this clonotype: The junction differs from germline at one of its ends, possibly a read error. The chain recombines TRBV2 with TRBJ1-4; D gene ambiguous. Germline CDR1 SNHLY, CDR2 FYNNEI. CDR3 length equals 24 residues. The CDR3 protein is CASSEAPLGAPGPRPGPTNEKLLF. CDR3 DNA sequence: TGTGCCAGCAGTGAAGCGCCACTTGGCGCTCCGGGCCCCCGCCCAGGACCGACTAATGAAAAACTGCTTTTT.

This clonotype appeared a few times. V and J are TRBV7-4 and TRBJ1-1; 7 bases are shared with TRBD1. Per germline, CDR1 SGHVT and CDR2 SQSDAQ. The CDR3 covers 17 residues. The V and J ends lost 8 bases and 3 bases, in that order; junction bases with no gene match: 18. The CDR3 region is CASSPSPGRGLDTEAFF. In nucleotides, the CDR3 is TGTGCCAGCTCCCCTTCTCCGGGAAGGGGGCTGGACACTGAAGCTTTCTTT.

This clonotype was detected ten times or more. V usage is TRBV13 and J usage is TRBJ2-2; no firm D call. V was clipped by 3 bases and J by 6 bases, with 17 bases between them. CDR3 size: 16 residues. CDR1 and CDR2 (germline): PRHDT, FYEKMQ (reference sequence). The CDR3, as DNA: TGTGCCAGCAGCTTCTCCAGGAGATTTGGGGCCGGGGAGCTGTTTTTT. Protein product: CASSFSRRFGAGELFF.

This clonotype showed up just a few times. The V call is TRBV19, the J call TRBJ1-2; 8 bases align to TRBD1. V lost 3 bases and J lost 8; bases outside the gene matches: 2. Per the germline V gene, CDR1 is LNHDA and CDR2 is SQIVND (reference sequence). The CDR3 is 12 residues long. This CDR3 reads CASSIPGGGYTF. The CDR3 nucleotides read TGTGCCAGTAGTATTCCAGGGGGCGGCTACACCTTC.

This clonotype was observed at least ten times. The chain is built from TRBV20-1 and TRBJ2-7, with TRBD1 identical over 8 bases. Germline values: CDR1 DFQATT, CDR2 SNEGSKA (reference sequence). J was trimmed by 1 base and V by 4 bases; bases with no gene match: 3. This CDR3 has 13 amino acids. CDR3 region: CSATRTGSYEQYF. DNA of the CDR3: TGCAGTGCTACCCGGACAGGGTCCTACGAGCAGTACTTC.

This clonotype was recorded a few times. The chain carries TRBV20-1 and TRBJ1-1, with 7 positions matching TRBD1. Germline V gene data show CDR1 as DFQATT and CDR2 as SNEGSKA (reference sequence). Trimming at V came to 4 bases and at J to 1 base, leaving 6 bases not matched to a gene. CDR3 length equals 14 residues. The CDR3 protein is CSAIRGAGNTEAFF. CDR3 nucleotides: TGCAGTGCTATCAGGGGGGCCGGGAACACTGAAGCTTTCTTT.

Ten or more counts support this clonotype. This chain uses TRBV19 with TRBJ1-1, with 7 nucleotides matching TRBD1. This CDR3 spans 15 amino acids. Trimming at V came to 6 bases and at J to 0 bases, leaving 7 bases not matched to a gene. Germline V gives CDR1 LNHDA, CDR2 SQIVND (reference sequence). The CDR3 loop is CASSRQGDMNTEAFF. The DNA of the CDR3 is TGTGCCAGTAGCAGACAGGGAGACATGAACACTGAAGCTTTCTTT.

This clonotype was counted between two and nine times. J is TRBJ1-1 and V is TRBV4-1; D is possibly TRBD1 (5 bases). This CDR3 has 14 residues. The germline V and J ends were trimmed by 1 base and 2 bases, with 8 bases remaining between them. CDR1 MGHRA and CDR2 YSYEKL come from the germline V gene. The chain's CDR3 is CASSQVGVNTEAFF. CDR3 nucleotides: TGCGCCAGCAGCCAAGTGGGGGTTAACACTGAAGCTTTCTTT.

This clonotype has at least ten counts. The V gene is TRBV5-1, the J gene TRBJ1-1, with no clear D. V was pared by 0 bases and J by 11 bases, with 14 bases between. Germline values: CDR1 SGHRS, CDR2 YFSETQ. The CDR3 runs 13 residues. The CDR3 DNA reads as TGCGCCAGCAGCTTGGTTCCGTTCGGAGAGGCTTTCTTT. Protein: CASSLVPFGEAFF.

The chain employs TRBV20-1 and TRBJ2-4, with D perhaps matching TRBD2 (6 bases). Germline V gene data show CDR1 as DFQATT and CDR2 as SNEGSKA (reference sequence). V dropped 1 base and J dropped 6 bases, with 7 bases sitting between them. This CDR3 has 12 amino acids. The CDR3 is CSARGGGNIQYF. In DNA, the CDR3 is TGCAGTGCTAGAGGGGGAGGAAACATTCAGTACTTC.

Points on this clonotype: One base away lies a much larger clone, so this may be a sequencing read error. V and J are TRBV12-3 or TRBV12-4 and TRBJ1-1; tentatively, D is TRBD1 (5 bases). V lost 10 bases to trimming and J lost 6 bases, with 12 bases between them. This CDR3 comprises 11 residues. The CDR3 nucleotides read TGTGCCATCCGTATGGGGGCTGAAGCTTTCTTT. This gives the protein CAIRMGAEAFF.

This clonotype was detected many times. The V call is TRBV11-2, the J call TRBJ2-7; the D gene is possibly TRBD1 (5 bases). V was clipped by 2 bases and J by 0 bases, with 8 bases between them. Per germline, CDR1 SGHAT and CDR2 FQNNGV. This CDR3 has 14 residues. The CDR3: CASSLQGVSYEQYF. As DNA, the CDR3 is TGTGCCAGCAGCTTACAGGGTGTCTCCTACGAGCAGTACTTC.

Only a few counts were recorded for this clonotype. The rearrangement uses TRBV30 and TRBJ1-4, with 7 bases lining up with TRBD1. The CDR3 is 15 amino acids. V was clipped by 1 base and J by 10 bases; unmatched bases: 12. Germline V gives CDR1 GTSNPN, CDR2 SVGIG (reference sequence). The CDR3 reads CAWSASQGMAGKLFF. The CDR3 DNA reads TGTGCCTGGAGTGCCTCACAGGGGATGGCGGGAAAACTGTTTTTT.

This clonotype has more than one count but fewer than ten. The chain couples TRBV6-1 to TRBJ1-3, with TRBD1 identical over 9 bases. Losses at the gene ends were 4 bases for V and 7 bases for J; bases not matched to a gene: 5. Germline V gene sequence: CDR1 MNHNS, CDR2 SASEGT. The CDR3 consists of 14 residues. In nucleotides, the CDR3 is TGTGCCAGCAGTGCGGGGACAGGGTATAACACCATATATTTT. Amino acids: CASSAGTGYNTIYF.